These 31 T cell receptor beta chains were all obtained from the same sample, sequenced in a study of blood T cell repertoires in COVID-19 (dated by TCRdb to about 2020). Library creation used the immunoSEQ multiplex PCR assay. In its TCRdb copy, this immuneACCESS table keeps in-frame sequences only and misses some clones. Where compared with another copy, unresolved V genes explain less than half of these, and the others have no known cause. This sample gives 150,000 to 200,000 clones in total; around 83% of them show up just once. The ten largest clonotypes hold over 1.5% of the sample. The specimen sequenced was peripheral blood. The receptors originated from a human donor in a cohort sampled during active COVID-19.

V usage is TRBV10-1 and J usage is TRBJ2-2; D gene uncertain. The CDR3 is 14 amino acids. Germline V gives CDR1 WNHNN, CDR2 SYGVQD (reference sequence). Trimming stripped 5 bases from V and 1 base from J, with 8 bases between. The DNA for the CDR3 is TGCGCCAGCAGTCCGGCGGTGAACACCGGGGAGCTGTTTTTT. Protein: CASSPAVNTGELFF.

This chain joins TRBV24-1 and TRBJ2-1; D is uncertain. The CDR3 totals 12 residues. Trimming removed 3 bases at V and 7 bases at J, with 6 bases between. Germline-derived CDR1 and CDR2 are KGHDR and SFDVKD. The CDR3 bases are TGTGCCACCAGTGATCTATGGAATGAGCAGTTCTTC. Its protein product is CATSDLWNEQFF.

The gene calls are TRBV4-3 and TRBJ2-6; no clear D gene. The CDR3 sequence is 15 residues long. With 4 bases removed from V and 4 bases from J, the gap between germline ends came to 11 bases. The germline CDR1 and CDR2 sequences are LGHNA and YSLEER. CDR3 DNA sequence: TGCGCCAGCAGCCTCGGTGCGGTAGGGGCCAACGTCCTGACTTTC. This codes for CASSLGAVGANVLTF.

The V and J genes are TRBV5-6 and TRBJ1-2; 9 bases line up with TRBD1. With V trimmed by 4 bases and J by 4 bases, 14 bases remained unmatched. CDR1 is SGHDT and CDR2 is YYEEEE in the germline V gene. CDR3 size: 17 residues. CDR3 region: CASSEISGTGPIYGYTF. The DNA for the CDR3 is TGTGCCAGCAGCGAAATTTCCGGGACAGGGCCAATCTATGGCTACACCTTC.

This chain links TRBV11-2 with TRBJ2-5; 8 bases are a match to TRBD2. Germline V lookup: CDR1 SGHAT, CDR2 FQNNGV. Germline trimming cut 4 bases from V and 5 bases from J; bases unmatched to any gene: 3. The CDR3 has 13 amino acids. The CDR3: CASSSRGVETQYF. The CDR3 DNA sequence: TGTGCCAGCAGCTCGCGGGGGGTCGAGACCCAGTACTTC.

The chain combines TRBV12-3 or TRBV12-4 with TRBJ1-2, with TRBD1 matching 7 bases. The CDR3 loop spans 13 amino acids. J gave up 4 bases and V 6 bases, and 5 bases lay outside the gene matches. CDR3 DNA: TGTGCCAGCAGATCCGGGACAGTCTATGGCTACACCTTC. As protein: CASRSGTVYGYTF.

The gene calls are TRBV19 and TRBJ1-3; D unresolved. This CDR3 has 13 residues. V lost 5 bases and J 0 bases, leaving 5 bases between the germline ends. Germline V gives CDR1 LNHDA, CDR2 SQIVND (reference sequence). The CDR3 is CASSPYSGNTIYF. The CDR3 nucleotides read TGTGCCAGTAGTCCCTACTCTGGAAACACCATATATTTT.

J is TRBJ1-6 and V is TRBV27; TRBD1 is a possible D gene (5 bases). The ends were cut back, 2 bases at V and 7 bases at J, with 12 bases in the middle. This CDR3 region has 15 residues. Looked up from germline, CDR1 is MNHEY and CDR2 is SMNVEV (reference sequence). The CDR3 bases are TGTGCCAGCAGTTTAGATTGGGGGAGGAATTCACCCCTCCACTTT. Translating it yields CASSLDWGRNSPLHF.

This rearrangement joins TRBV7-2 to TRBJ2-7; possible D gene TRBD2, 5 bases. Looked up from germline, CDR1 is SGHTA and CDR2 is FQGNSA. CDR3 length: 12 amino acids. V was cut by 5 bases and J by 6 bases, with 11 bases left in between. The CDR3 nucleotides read TGTGCCAGCAGCCCAGGACTTTCCGAGCAGTACTTC. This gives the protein CASSPGLSEQYF.

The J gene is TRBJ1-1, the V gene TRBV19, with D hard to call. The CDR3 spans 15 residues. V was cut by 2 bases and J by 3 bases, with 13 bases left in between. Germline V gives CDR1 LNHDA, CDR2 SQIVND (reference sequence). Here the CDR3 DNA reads TGTGCCAGTAGTATAACCCCCACTTGGTACACTGAAGCTTTCTTT. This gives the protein CASSITPTWYTEAFF. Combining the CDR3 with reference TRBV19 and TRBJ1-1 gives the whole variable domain DGGITQSPKYLFRKEGQNVTLSCEQNLNHDAMYWYRQDPGQGLRLIYYSQIVNDFQKGDIAEGYSVSREKKESFPLTVTSAQKNPTAFYLCASSITPTWYTEAFFGQGTRLTVV.

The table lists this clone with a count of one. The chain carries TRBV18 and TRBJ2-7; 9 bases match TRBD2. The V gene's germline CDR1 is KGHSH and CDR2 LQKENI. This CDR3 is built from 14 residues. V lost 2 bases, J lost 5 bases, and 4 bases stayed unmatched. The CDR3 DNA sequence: TGTGCCAGCTCACCAGCGGGAGGGATGAACGAGCAGTACTTC. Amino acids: CASSPAGGMNEQYF. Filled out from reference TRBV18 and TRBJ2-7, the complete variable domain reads NAGVMQNPRHLVRRRGQEARLRCSPMKGHSHVYWYRQLPEEGLKFMVYLQKENIIDESGMPKERFSAEFPKEGPSILRIQQVVRGDSAAYFCASSPAGGMNEQYFGPGTRLTVT.

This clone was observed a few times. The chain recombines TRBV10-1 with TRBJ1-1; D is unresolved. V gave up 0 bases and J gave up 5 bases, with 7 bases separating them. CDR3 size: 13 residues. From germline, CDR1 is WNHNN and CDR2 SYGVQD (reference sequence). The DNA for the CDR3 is TGCGCCAGCAGTGAGTCGGTCAGGACTGAAGCTTTCTTT. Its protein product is CASSESVRTEAFF.

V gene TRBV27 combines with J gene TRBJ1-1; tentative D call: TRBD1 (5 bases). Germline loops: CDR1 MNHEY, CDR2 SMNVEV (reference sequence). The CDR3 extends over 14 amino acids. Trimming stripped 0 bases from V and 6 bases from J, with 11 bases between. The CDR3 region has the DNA TGTGCCAGCAGTTTATCGTCCGGGGGTGCTGAAGCTTTCTTT. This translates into CASSLSSGGAEAFF.

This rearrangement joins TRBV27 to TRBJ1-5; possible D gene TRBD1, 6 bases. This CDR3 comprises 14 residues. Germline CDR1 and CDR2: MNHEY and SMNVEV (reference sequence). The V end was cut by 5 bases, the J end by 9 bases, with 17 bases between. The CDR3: CASSGKTGFGPQHF. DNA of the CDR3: TGTGCCAGCAGTGGCAAGACAGGCTTTGGGCCCCAGCATTTT.

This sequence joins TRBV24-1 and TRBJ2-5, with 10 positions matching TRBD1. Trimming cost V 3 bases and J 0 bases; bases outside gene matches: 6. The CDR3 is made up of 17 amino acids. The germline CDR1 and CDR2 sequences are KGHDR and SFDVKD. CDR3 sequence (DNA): TGTGCCACCAGTGATCTTGGACAGGGGGGCTACCAAGAGACCCAGTACTTC. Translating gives CATSDLGQGGYQETQYF.

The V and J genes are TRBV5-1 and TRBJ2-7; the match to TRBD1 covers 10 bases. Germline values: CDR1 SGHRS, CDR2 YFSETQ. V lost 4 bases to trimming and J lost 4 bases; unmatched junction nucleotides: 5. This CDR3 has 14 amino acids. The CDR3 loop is CASSPGQGVYEQYF. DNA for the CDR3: TGCGCCAGCAGCCCCGGACAGGGGGTTTACGAGCAGTACTTC.

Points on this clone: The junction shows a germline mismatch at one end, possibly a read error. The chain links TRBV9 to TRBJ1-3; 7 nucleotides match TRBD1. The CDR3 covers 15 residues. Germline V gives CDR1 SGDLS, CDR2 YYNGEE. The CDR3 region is CASSVGTASGNTIYF. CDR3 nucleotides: TGTGCCAGCAGTGTAGGGACAGCCTCTGGAAACACCATATATTTT.

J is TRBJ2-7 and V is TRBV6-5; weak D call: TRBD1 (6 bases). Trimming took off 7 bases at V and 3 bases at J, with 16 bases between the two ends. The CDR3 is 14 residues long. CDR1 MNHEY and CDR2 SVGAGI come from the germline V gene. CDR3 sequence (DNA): TGTGCCAGCACCACTCAGGGGCTAAGCTACGAGCAGTACTTC. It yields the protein CASTTQGLSYEQYF.

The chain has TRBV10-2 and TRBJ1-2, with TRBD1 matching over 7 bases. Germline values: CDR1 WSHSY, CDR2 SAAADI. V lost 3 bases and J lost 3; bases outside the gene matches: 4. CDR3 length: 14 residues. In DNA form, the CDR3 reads TGCGCCAGCAGTGAATCCACAGGGGACTATGGCTACACCTTC. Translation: CASSESTGDYGYTF.

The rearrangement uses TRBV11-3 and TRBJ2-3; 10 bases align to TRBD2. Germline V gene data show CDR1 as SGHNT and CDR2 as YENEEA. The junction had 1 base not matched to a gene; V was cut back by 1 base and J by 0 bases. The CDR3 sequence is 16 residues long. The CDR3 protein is CASSLGLAGSTDTQYF. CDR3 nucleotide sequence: TGTGCCAGCAGCTTAGGACTAGCGGGTAGCACAGATACGCAGTATTTT.

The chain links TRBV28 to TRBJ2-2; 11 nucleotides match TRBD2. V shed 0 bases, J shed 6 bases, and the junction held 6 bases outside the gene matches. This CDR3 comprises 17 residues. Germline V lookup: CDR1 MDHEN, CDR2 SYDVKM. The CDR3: CASSLWELAGGPGELFF. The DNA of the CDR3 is TGTGCCAGCAGTTTATGGGAGCTAGCGGGAGGACCCGGGGAGCTGTTTTTT.

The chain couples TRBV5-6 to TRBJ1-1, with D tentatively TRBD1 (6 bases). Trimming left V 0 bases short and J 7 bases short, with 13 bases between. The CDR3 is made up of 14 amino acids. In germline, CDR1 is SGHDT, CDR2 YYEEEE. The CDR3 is CASSLAWGRGEAFF. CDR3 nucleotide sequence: TGTGCCAGCAGCTTGGCCTGGGGGCGAGGTGAAGCTTTCTTT. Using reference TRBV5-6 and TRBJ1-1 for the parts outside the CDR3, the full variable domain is DAGVTQSPTHLIKTRGQQVTLRCSPKSGHDTVSWYQQALGQGPQFIFQYYEEEERQRGNFPDRFSGHQFPNYSSELNVNALLLGDSALYLCASSLAWGRGEAFFGQGTRLTVV.

In DNA, the CDR3 is TGCGCCAGCAGCCCCTCGTACTCTGGAAACACCATATATTTT. It yields the protein CASSPSYSGNTIYF. The genes are TRBV4-3 and TRBJ1-3, with D unresolved. The CDR3 contains 14 residues. Germline CDR1 reads LGHNA; CDR2 reads YSLEER. Deletions cut 4 bases from V and 0 bases from J, with 7 bases between.

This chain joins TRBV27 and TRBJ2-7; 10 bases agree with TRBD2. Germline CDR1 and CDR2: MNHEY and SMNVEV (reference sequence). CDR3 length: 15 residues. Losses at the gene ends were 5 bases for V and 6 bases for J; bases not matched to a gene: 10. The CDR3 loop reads CASSPLAGVGREQYF. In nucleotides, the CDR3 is TGTGCCAGCAGTCCTCTAGCGGGAGTAGGTCGCGAGCAGTACTTC.

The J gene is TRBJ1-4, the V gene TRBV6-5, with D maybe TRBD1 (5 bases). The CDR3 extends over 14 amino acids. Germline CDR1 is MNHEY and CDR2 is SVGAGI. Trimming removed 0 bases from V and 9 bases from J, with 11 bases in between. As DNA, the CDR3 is TGTGCCAGCAGTTACTCAAGGCGGGACCAAAAACTGTTTTTT. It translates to CASSYSRRDQKLFF.

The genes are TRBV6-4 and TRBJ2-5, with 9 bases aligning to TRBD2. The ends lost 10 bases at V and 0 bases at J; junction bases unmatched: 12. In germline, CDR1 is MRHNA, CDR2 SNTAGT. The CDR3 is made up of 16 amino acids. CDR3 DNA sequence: TGTGCCACTTGTTTTGCTAGCGGGGCGGACCAAGAGACCCAGTACTTC. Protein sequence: CATCFASGADQETQYF.

CDR3 in amino acids: CASSPPGTGGIEQYF. The CDR3 region has the DNA TGTGCCAGCAGCCCGCCCGGGACAGGAGGAATCGAGCAGTACTTC. This chain uses TRBV14 with TRBJ2-7, with 8 bases matching TRBD1. The CDR3 has 15 residues. V shed 4 bases and J 6 bases; nucleotides not matched to a gene: 11. Germline V gives CDR1 SGHDN, CDR2 FVKESK.

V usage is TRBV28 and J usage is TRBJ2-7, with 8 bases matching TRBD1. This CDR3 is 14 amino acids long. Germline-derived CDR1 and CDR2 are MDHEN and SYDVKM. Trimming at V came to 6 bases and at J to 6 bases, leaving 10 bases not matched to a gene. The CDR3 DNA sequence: TGTGCCAGCAGCCCTACGACAGGGGAGTCCGAGCAGTACTTC. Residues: CASSPTTGESEQYF.

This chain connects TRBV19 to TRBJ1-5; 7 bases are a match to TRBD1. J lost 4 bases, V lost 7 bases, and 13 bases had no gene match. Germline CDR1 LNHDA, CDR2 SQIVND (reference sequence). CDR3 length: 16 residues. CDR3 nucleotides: TGTGCCAGTACTACATCTCCCGGGACAGTAAATCAGCCCCAGCATTTT. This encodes CASTTSPGTVNQPQHF.

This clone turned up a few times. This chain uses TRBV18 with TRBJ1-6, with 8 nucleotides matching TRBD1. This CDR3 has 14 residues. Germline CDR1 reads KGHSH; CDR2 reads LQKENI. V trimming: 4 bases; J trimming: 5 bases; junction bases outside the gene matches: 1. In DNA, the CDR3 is TGTGCCAGCTCACTGGGACAGGATAATTCACCCCTCCACTTT. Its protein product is CASSLGQDNSPLHF.

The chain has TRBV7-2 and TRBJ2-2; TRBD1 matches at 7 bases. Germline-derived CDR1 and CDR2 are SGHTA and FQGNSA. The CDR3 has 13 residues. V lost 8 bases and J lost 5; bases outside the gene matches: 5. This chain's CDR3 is CASGPGGTGELFF. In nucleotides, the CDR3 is TGTGCCAGCGGGCCAGGGGGAACCGGGGAGCTGTTTTTT.